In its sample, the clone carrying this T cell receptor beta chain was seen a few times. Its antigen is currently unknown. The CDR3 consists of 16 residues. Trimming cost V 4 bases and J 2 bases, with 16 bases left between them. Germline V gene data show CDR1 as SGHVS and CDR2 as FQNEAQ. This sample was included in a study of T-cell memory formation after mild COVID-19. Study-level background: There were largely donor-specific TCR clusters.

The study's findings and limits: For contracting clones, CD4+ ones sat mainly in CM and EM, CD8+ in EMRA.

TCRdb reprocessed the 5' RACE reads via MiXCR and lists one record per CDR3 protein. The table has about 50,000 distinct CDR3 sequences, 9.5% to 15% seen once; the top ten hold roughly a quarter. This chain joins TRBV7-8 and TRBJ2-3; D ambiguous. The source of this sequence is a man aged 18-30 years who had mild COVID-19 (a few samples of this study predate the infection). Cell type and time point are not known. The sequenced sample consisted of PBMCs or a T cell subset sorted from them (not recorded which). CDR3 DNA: TGTGCCAGCAGCTCAGAGACCGCAACGTACACAGATACGCAGTATTTT. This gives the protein CASSSETATYTDTQYF.